The T cell receptor beta chain described here comes from a study of vaccination and CD4 T cells after COVID-19. Oncomine TCR Beta short-read sequencing was applied to DNA from cultured CD4+ T cells. TCRdb re-analysed the PCR reads in MiXCR, keeping a single row per CDR3 protein. The sample includes 10,000 to 12,000 distinct CDR3 sequences, 70% to 75% seen only once; the top ten take around 10%. The sample's treatment: 10-day PBMC culture with coronavirus spike peptide pools or control peptides (ViraFEST assay). PBMC cultures, at a few million cells per well, received approximately 9.1 IU/ml IL-2 and roughly 9.6 ug/ml peptide pools. To note about this clonotype: As yet, its antigen is unknown.

CDR3 length: 15 amino acids. The V and J ends lost 3 bases and 5 bases respectively, with 16 bases between them. The origin of this receptor is a human donor who had recovered from COVID-19. Sequencing was performed on CD4+ T cells from blood, cultured in vitro. The chain is built from TRBV12-3 or TRBV12-4 and TRBJ1-1, with D unclear. CDR3 region: CASSFIVGSRTEAFF. The DNA for the CDR3 is TGTGCCAGCAGTTTTATTGTTGGCAGTCGGACTGAAGCTTTCTTT.